This T cell receptor beta chain was identified in a study of PD-1 blockade in classical Hodgkin lymphoma. Study-wide points: For complete responders, baseline diversity was comparable to that of newly diagnosed patients. With CD4+ cells, TCR diversity rose significantly by C4D1, but not with CD8+ cells. Patients excluded were those beginning nivolumab under 1 year after ASCT. In newly diagnosed patients, baseline TCR diversity was reportedly below that of healthy donors.

The CDR3 is 16 amino acids. The V gene lost 1 base and the J gene lost 1 base, with 14 bases spanning the gap. Germline V lookup: CDR1 SGHRS, CDR2 YFSETQ. Time point denoted: cycle 4 day 1 (C4D1), after 5 to 7 weeks of nivolumab. Following autologous stem cell transplantation, relapse occurred in every patient, and exposure to brentuximab vedotin varied. Sequenced by immunoSEQ multiplex PCR; TCRdb stores in-frame clones only, minus some. The sample has tens of thousands of clones; 75% to 95% are singletons. This clone was seen a single time. Its cognate antigen is unknown. This TCR derives from a human donor with classical Hodgkin lymphoma. This material consisted of peripheral blood mononuclear cells (PBMCs), taken before the fourth cycle of nivolumab. The chain recombines TRBV5-1 with TRBJ2-5; D not certain. CDR3 in DNA: TGCGCCAGCAGCTTGCCCGGCCTCTACGGCCAAGAGACCCAGTACTTC. Protein: CASSLPGLYGQETQYF.